The text below deals with one T cell receptor (beta chain). The source material, RNA transcripts, was used to amplify TCR beta CDR3 regions. The HTBI primer set served for first-round RT-PCR of the TCR CDR3. Using its own MiXCR run on the multiplex PCR reads, TCRdb lists one record per CDR3 protein. This table has hundreds of thousands of distinct CDR3 sequences, roughly 46% appearing once. The entry originates in a study of T cells in Graves' hyperthyroidism and ophthalmopathy. Sequenced sample: peripheral blood or thyroid tissue (not recorded which). The TCR sequence derives from an adult man with Graves' disease, either hyperthyroidism or ophthalmopathy (not recorded which).

The CDR3 DNA follows: TGCAGTGCTAAATCCGGGACAGGGAATCAGCCCCAGCATTTT. Its protein product is CSAKSGTGNQPQHF. V and J are TRBV20-1 and TRBJ1-5; 9 nucleotides match TRBD1. The CDR3 has 14 residues. The V gene end was trimmed by 4 bases and the J gene end by 4 bases; junction bases not matched to a gene: 5. Germline V lookup: CDR1 DFQATT, CDR2 SNEGSKA (reference sequence).